This T cell receptor (beta chain) stems from a study of T cells after yellow fever vaccination. To note about this clonotype: Its antigen is as yet unknown.

TCRdb reprocessed the 5' RACE reads with MiXCR, giving one entry per CDR3 protein. The profile shows under 550,000 distinct CDR3 sequences, 21% of them singletons. Notes on the study in general: By day 5 rather than day 15, the secondary response had peaked, though it was weaker. Highly abundant clonotypes carried over from the bulk population could end up in FACS-sorted repertoires as contaminants. Few clonotypes appeared in both CD4 and CD8 compartments.

The germline V and J ends were trimmed by 5 bases and 3 bases, with 7 bases remaining between them. The CDR3 is 11 residues long. Germline loops: CDR1 SQVTM, CDR2 ANQGSEA. The rearrangement uses TRBV29-1 and TRBJ1-1; D not resolved. Sequenced material: PBMCs, taken roughly 20 days after the first yellow fever vaccination. This receptor was identified in a man aged 18 to 29 who received the YFV17D yellow fever vaccine. CDR3 sequence (DNA): TGCAGCGTTAAGGCTTACACTGAAGCTTTCTTT. The encoded protein is CSVKAYTEAFF.